A selection of T cell receptor beta chains follows, all from one sample in a study of shared clonotypes between healthy human individuals. Some clones are missing from TCRdb's copy, which holds only in-frame ones; the method was immunoSEQ multiplex PCR. The sample lists fewer than 1.4 million clones; roughly 74% were seen once. Sample: memory CD4+ T cells from PBMCs. All receptors come from a man aged 18 to 29 in good health. Some clones in this sample may be carry-over from other donors' samples. The CDR3 runs from the conserved cysteine through the conserved F or W. Fields, in order: D gene, clone size, J gene, V gene, CDR3 protein, CDR3 DNA. A D gene is named only where the DNA matches it firmly. Size tells how often a clone was seen (once, few, many) or the class of an expanded clone, and some rows leave it out.

D: TRBD1
size: few
J: TRBJ2-5
V: TRBV30
CDR3: CAWARGTGGIETQYF
DNA: TGTGCCTGGGCAAGAGGGACAGGGGGCATAGAGACCCAGTACTTC

D: .
size: .
J: TRBJ1-2
V: TRBV18
CDR3: CASSPGGQGYGYTF
DNA: TGTGCCAGCTCCCCCGGGGGGCAGGGCTATGGCTACACCTTC

D: TRBD1
size: .
J: TRBJ1-5
V: TRBV7-8
CDR3: CASSPPSTGKDQPQHF
DNA: TGCGCCAGCAGCCCTCCTTCGACAGGGAAGGATCAGCCCCAGCATTTT

D: TRBD2
size: once
J: TRBJ2-1
V: TRBV9
CDR3: CASSPSGRINEQFF
DNA: TGTGCCAGCAGCCCTAGCGGGAGGATCAATGAGCAGTTCTTC

D: TRBD1
size: .
J: TRBJ1-2
V: TRBV5-4
CDR3: CASSLWQGAPGYTF
DNA: TGTGCCAGCAGCTTGTGGCAGGGGGCCCCTGGCTACACCTTC

D: .
size: .
J: TRBJ1-1
V: TRBV29-1
CDR3: CSAPQGGCTEAFF
DNA: TGCAGCGCCCCACAGGGTGGGTGCACTGAAGCTTTCTTT

D: TRBD2
size: .
J: TRBJ2-4
V: TRBV2
CDR3: CASSAGREGSKNIQYF
DNA: TGTGCCAGCAGTGCGGGGCGGGAGGGCTCCAAAAACATTCAGTACTTC

D: TRBD2
size: .
J: TRBJ2-7
V: TRBV7-2
CDR3: CASSLAGTTASEQYF
DNA: TGTGCCAGCAGCTTAGCCGGGACTACAGCCTCCGAGCAGTACTTC

D: .
size: .
J: TRBJ2-3
V: TRBV9
CDR3: CASSVEAETDTQYF
DNA: TGTGCCAGCAGCGTAGAGGCGGAAACAGATACGCAGTATTTT

D: .
size: .
J: TRBJ2-2
V: TRBV18
CDR3: CASSRFQGNGRELFF
DNA: TGTGCCAGCTCACGCTTCCAGGGGAACGGCCGGGAGCTGTTTTTT

D: .
size: many
J: TRBJ1-4
V: TRBV28
CDR3: CASSWGRGLATNEKLFF
DNA: TGTGCCAGCAGTTGGGGTAGGGGACTTGCAACTAATGAAAAACTGTTTTTT

D: .
size: few
J: TRBJ1-3
V: TRBV30
CDR3: CAWTRRGPIYF
DNA: TGTGCCTGGACCAGGCGCGGGCCCATATATTTT

D: .
size: .
J: TRBJ2-3
V: TRBV6-1
CDR3: CASSARQGLQSDTQYF
DNA: TGTGCCAGCAGTGCGCGTCAGGGACTCCAGTCAGATACGCAGTATTTT

D: .
size: .
J: TRBJ2-1
V: TRBV2
CDR3: CASTPGGEQFF
DNA: TGTGCCAGCACCCCTGGGGGTGAGCAGTTCTTC

D: .
size: .
J: TRBJ2-7
V: TRBV5-1
CDR3: CASSLDGGYEQYF
DNA: TGCGCCAGCAGCTTGGACGGGGGCTACGAGCAGTACTTC

D: .
size: .
J: TRBJ2-7
V: TRBV5-4
CDR3: CASSLGGLTYEQYF
DNA: TGTGCCAGCAGCTTAGGGGGGCTGACCTACGAGCAGTACTTC

D: .
size: few
J: TRBJ1-4
V: TRBV4-1
CDR3: CASSQDRSLEWREKLFF
DNA: TGCGCCAGCAGCCAAGACCGGAGCCTCGAGTGGCGTGAAAAACTGTTTTTT

D: .
size: .
J: TRBJ2-7
V: TRBV28
CDR3: CASSWGLRLTYEQYF
DNA: TGTGCCAGCAGTTGGGGCCTAAGACTAACCTACGAGCAGTACTTC

D: .
size: .
J: TRBJ1-2
V: TRBV4-1
CDR3: CASSQGAGEYGYTF
DNA: TGCGCCAGCAGCCAAGGTGCAGGGGAGTACGGCTACACCTTC

D: .
size: .
J: TRBJ1-3
V: TRBV19
CDR3: CASSMESGNTIYF
DNA: TGTGCCAGTAGTATGGAGTCTGGAAACACCATATATTTT

D: .
size: once
J: TRBJ1-1
V: TRBV6-1
CDR3: CASSEIFTEAFF
DNA: TGTGCCAGCAGTGAAATATTTACAGAAGCTTTCTTT

D: .
size: .
J: TRBJ1-4
V: TRBV6-5
CDR3: CASSYSEKLFF
DNA: TGTGCCAGCAGTTACTCGGAAAAACTGTTTTTT

D: .
size: .
J: TRBJ2-1
V: TRBV9
CDR3: CASSPGPKTDEQFF
DNA: TGTGCCAGCAGCCCAGGACCGAAGACGGATGAGCAGTTCTTC

D: TRBD2
size: .
J: TRBJ2-1
V: TRBV4-2
CDR3: CASSQETASGRAYEQFF
DNA: TGTGCCAGCAGCCAAGAAACAGCGAGCGGGAGGGCTTATGAGCAGTTCTTC

D: TRBD1
size: few
J: TRBJ2-7
V: TRBV5-1
CDR3: CASSLGTGGEGYEQYF
DNA: TGCGCCAGCAGCTTGGGGACAGGGGGCGAAGGGTACGAGCAGTACTTC

D: .
size: .
J: TRBJ1-2
V: TRBV10-3
CDR3: CAISEGGNYGYTF
DNA: TGTGCCATCAGTGAGGGCGGTAACTATGGCTACACCTTC

D: .
size: many
J: TRBJ1-1
V: TRBV21-1
CDR3: CASTERGVNTEAFF
DNA: TGTGCCAGCACCGAGCGGGGGGTGAACACTGAAGCTTTCTTT

D: .
size: .
J: TRBJ2-7
V: TRBV5-1
CDR3: CASSLAWASHEQYF
DNA: TGCGCCAGCAGCTTGGCGTGGGCGTCCCACGAGCAGTACTTC

D: .
size: .
J: TRBJ1-1
V: TRBV7-9
CDR3: CASSLGGGQGSTEAFF
DNA: TGTGCCAGCAGCTTAGGAGGTGGCCAGGGGTCCACTGAAGCTTTCTTT

D: TRBD1
size: .
J: TRBJ1-5
V: TRBV28
CDR3: CASSRGGDNQPQHF
DNA: TGTGCCAGCAGTCGAGGGGGCGACAATCAGCCCCAGCATTTT

D: TRBD1
size: .
J: TRBJ1-2
V: TRBV25-1
CDR3: CASSLQGANYGYTF
DNA: TGTGCCAGCAGCCTCCAGGGGGCTAACTATGGCTACACCTTC

D: .
size: .
J: TRBJ2-7
V: TRBV18
CDR3: CASSPVSGASHEQYF
DNA: TGTGCCAGCTCACCTGTTTCGGGAGCCAGCCACGAGCAGTACTTC

D: TRBD2
size: .
J: TRBJ2-7
V: TRBV7-2
CDR3: CASSRPGTSGTYEQYF
DNA: TGTGCCAGCAGCCGCCCTGGGACTAGCGGAACCTACGAGCAGTACTTC

D: .
size: .
J: TRBJ1-2
V: TRBV4-1
CDR3: CASSRSDGGRVRDYGYTF
DNA: TGCGCCAGCAGCCGATCCGATGGGGGGCGGGTAAGGGACTATGGCTACACCTTC

D: .
size: .
J: TRBJ1-3
V: TRBV28
CDR3: CASSPYRGRENTIYF
DNA: TGTGCCAGCAGTCCTTATCGGGGCAGGGAGAACACCATATATTTT

D: TRBD2
size: .
J: TRBJ2-5
V: TRBV5-4
CDR3: CASSLIAGGETQYF
DNA: TGTGCCAGCAGCTTAATCGCGGGAGGAGAGACCCAGTACTTC

D: .
size: once
J: TRBJ1-1
V: TRBV15
CDR3: CATSRDVGTEAFF
DNA: TGTGCCACCAGCAGAGATGTGGGGACTGAAGCTTTCTTT

D: TRBD1
size: .
J: TRBJ1-2
V: TRBV6-1
CDR3: CASSEAGQLTFYGYTF
DNA: TGTGCCAGCAGTGAAGCGGGACAGTTGACCTTCTATGGCTACACCTTC

D: TRBD2
size: few
J: TRBJ2-2
V: TRBV10-1
CDR3: CASSRTSGRTLSGTGELFF
DNA: TGCGCCAGCAGCCGGACTAGCGGGAGGACCTTGTCGGGCACCGGGGAGCTGTTTTTT

D: .
size: few
J: TRBJ2-7
V: TRBV2
CDR3: CASSESLGEQYF
DNA: TGTGCCAGCAGTGAATCCCTGGGGGAGCAGTACTTC

D: TRBD2
size: few
J: TRBJ2-7
V: TRBV4-1
CDR3: CASSQDLTSGFYEQYF
DNA: TGCGCCAGCAGCCAAGATCTCACTAGCGGATTCTACGAGCAGTACTTC

D: .
size: .
J: TRBJ2-5
V: TRBV29-1
CDR3: CSVHWGDETQYF
DNA: TGCAGCGTTCACTGGGGTGACGAGACCCAGTACTTC

D: .
size: .
J: TRBJ2-1
V: TRBV7-6
CDR3: CASSWLVGHGQFF
DNA: TGTGCCAGCAGCTGGTTAGTGGGCCACGGGCAGTTCTTC

D: TRBD2
size: few
J: TRBJ2-7
V: TRBV6-1
CDR3: CASSETSGSYEQYF
DNA: TGTGCCAGCAGTGAGACTAGCGGGTCTTACGAGCAGTACTTC

D: .
size: .
J: TRBJ2-5
V: TRBV10-1
CDR3: CASSESYGTQQETQYF
DNA: TGCGCCAGCAGTGAGTCCTACGGGACACAACAAGAGACCCAGTACTTC

D: .
size: few
J: TRBJ2-3
V: TRBV12-5
CDR3: CASGSPNLADTQYF
DNA: TGTGCTAGTGGATCTCCGAATCTTGCAGATACGCAGTATTTT

D: .
size: .
J: TRBJ1-4
V: TRBV4-1
CDR3: CASSRRGDSREGEKLFF
DNA: TGCGCCAGCAGCCGGAGAGGGGATTCCAGGGAGGGCGAAAAACTGTTTTTT

D: TRBD2
size: once
J: TRBJ2-2
V: TRBV10-3
CDR3: CAISHGLAVSRNTGELFF
DNA: TGTGCCATCAGCCATGGACTAGCGGTTAGCCGGAACACCGGGGAGCTGTTTTTT

D: TRBD1
size: once
J: TRBJ2-1
V: TRBV19
CDR3: CASSLTGTGMNEQFF
DNA: TGTGCCAGTAGTCTAACCGGGACAGGGATGAATGAGCAGTTCTTC

D: TRBD1
size: once
J: TRBJ2-5
V: TRBV14
CDR3: CASSPLRTGGLETQYF
DNA: TGTGCCAGCAGCCCCCTTCGGACAGGGGGCTTGGAGACCCAGTACTTC

D: TRBD2
size: few
J: TRBJ2-5
V: TRBV18
CDR3: CASSPPAGGEETQYF
DNA: TGTGCCAGCTCACCACCGGCGGGAGGGGAAGAGACCCAGTACTTC

D: .
size: .
J: TRBJ2-1
V: TRBV12-5
CDR3: CASGRDWPYNEQFF
DNA: TGTGCTAGTGGACGGGACTGGCCCTACAATGAGCAGTTCTTC